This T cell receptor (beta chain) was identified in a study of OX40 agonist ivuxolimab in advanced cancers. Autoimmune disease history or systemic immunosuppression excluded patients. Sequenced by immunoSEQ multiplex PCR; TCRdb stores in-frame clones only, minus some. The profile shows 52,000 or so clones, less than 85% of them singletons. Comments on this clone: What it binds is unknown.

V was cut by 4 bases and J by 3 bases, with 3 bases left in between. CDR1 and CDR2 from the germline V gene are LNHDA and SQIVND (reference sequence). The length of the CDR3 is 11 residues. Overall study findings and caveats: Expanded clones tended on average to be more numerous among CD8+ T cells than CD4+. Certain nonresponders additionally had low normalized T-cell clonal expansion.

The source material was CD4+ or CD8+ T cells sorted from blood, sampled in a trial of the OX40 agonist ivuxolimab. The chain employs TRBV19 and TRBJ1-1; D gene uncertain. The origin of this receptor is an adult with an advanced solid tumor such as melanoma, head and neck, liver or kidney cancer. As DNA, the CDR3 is TGTGCCAGTAGTACGGACACTGAAGCTTTCTTT. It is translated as CASSTDTEAFF.